One sample yielded the 18 T cell receptor beta chains listed below, sequenced in a study of blood T cells in healthy people across ages. Together with a sample-barcoded 5' primer, a J-beta primer mix was included in a second PCR lasting roughly 7 to 11 cycles. TCRdb ran MiXCR on the 5' RACE reads and lists one entry per CDR3 protein. The table has roughly 1,500,000 distinct CDR3 sequences, about 35% seen once. Source material: blood. The origin of the receptors is a woman aged 25 to 39 in good health.

This clonotype was seen repeatedly, ten times or more. The chain carries TRBV29-1 and TRBJ2-5; tentatively, D is TRBD1 or TRBD2 (5 bases each). Between the trimmed V and J ends, which lost 2 bases and 3 bases, there was a span of 19 bases. The CDR3 runs to 16 residues. Germline V gives CDR1 SQVTM, CDR2 ANQGSEA. Written as DNA, the CDR3 is TGCAGCGTTGAACCCCGGACCAGGGACCTCGAAGAGACCCAGTACTTC. The encoded protein is CSVEPRTRDLEETQYF.

The chain combines TRBV2 with TRBJ1-4, with D possibly matching TRBD1 (5 bases). The length of the CDR3 is 15 residues. Germline CDR1 reads SNHLY; CDR2 reads FYNNEI. The V end was cut by 8 bases, the J end by 7 bases, with 20 bases between. CDR3 region: CASAGGGIGGEKLFF. CDR3 bases: TGTGCCAGCGCAGGAGGAGGAATTGGGGGTGAAAAACTGTTTTTT.

This clonotype occurred a few times. The rearrangement links TRBV6-5 to TRBJ1-2; possibly TRBD1 for D (6 bases). The V gene lost 6 bases and the J gene lost 2 bases, with 13 bases spanning the gap. The V gene's germline CDR1 is MNHEY and CDR2 SVGAGI. The CDR3 extends over 14 amino acids. The CDR3 region has the DNA TGTGCCAGCAGCCACGGACAGCTAAACTATGGCTACACCTTC. It translates to CASSHGQLNYGYTF.

This clonotype was found many times. CDR3 residues: CASSRNRGFDEQYF. CDR3 in DNA: TGCGCCAGCAGCCGCAACAGGGGTTTCGACGAGCAGTACTTC. V and J are TRBV4-1 and TRBJ2-7; 7 bases fit TRBD1. The CDR3 contains 14 residues. Germline V gives CDR1 MGHRA, CDR2 YSYEKL. The V and J ends lost 4 bases and 5 bases, in that order; junction bases with no gene match: 8.

This chain connects TRBV6-7 to TRBJ1-2; the D is unclear. TRBV6-7 is treated as an ORF (open reading frame) with a function not yet certain. The CDR3 consists of 12 residues. With 2 bases removed from V and 7 bases from J, the gap between germline ends came to 8 bases. CDR3 residues: CASSYPQSGYTF. The CDR3 DNA sequence: TGTGCCAGCAGTTACCCCCAATCTGGCTACACCTTC.

The gene calls are TRBV5-1 and TRBJ2-7, with TRBD1 matching 9 bases. CDR3 size: 14 residues. V was pared by 4 bases and J by 5 bases, with 7 bases of the junction left unmatched. The germline CDR1 and CDR2 sequences are SGHRS and YFSETQ. The CDR3 loop is CASSLGTGLNEQYF. CDR3 in DNA: TGCGCCAGCAGCCTCGGGACAGGGCTCAACGAGCAGTACTTC.

This clonotype has just a few counts. V gene TRBV5-1 combines with J gene TRBJ1-5; D remains ambiguous. From germline, CDR1 is SGHRS and CDR2 YFSETQ. Deletions cut 0 bases from V and 3 bases from J, with 7 bases between. The CDR3 consists of 14 residues. The CDR3: CASSLDSPNQPQHF. DNA of the CDR3: TGCGCCAGCAGCTTGGACAGCCCCAATCAGCCCCAGCATTTT.

The chain recombines TRBV6-1 with TRBJ2-7; 10 nucleotides align to TRBD2. Germline CDR1 and CDR2: MNHNS and SASEGT. The CDR3 length is 17 residues. The junction had 15 bases not matched to a gene; V was cut back by 7 bases and J by 3 bases. The CDR3 here is CASILAGVGEWSYEQYF. For the CDR3, the DNA is TGTGCCAGCATCCTAGCGGGAGTTGGTGAATGGAGCTACGAGCAGTACTTC.

The chain employs TRBV4-2 and TRBJ2-2; 11 bases match TRBD2. The CDR3 contains 16 residues. Unmatched junction bases numbered 3, after V lost 1 base and J lost 5 bases. Per germline, CDR1 LGHNA and CDR2 YNFKEQ. CDR3 sequence reads: CASSQVASGGTGELFF. The DNA for the CDR3 is TGTGCCAGCAGCCAAGTAGCTAGCGGGGGGACCGGGGAGCTGTTTTTT.

This chain links TRBV20-1 with TRBJ2-7, with 10 bases fitting TRBD1. The CDR3 is made up of 16 amino acids. Germline-derived CDR1 and CDR2 are DFQATT and SNEGSKA (reference sequence). The CDR3 sequence: CTGTGTGDSRGSEQYF. CDR3 coding DNA: TGCACTGGGACCGGGACAGGGGACTCCAGGGGGTCCGAGCAGTACTTC.

This clonotype was seen a handful of times. The chain combines TRBV7-2 with TRBJ2-5; 7 bases are shared with TRBD2. The CDR3 is made up of 16 amino acids. V trimming: 3 bases; J trimming: 2 bases; junction bases outside the gene matches: 9. Germline CDR1 reads SGHTA; CDR2 reads FQGNSA. CDR3 sequence reads: CASSFQGLGVQETQYF. The CDR3, as DNA: TGTGCCAGCAGCTTCCAAGGACTAGGAGTACAAGAGACCCAGTACTTC.

This chain links TRBV6-1 with TRBJ2-3; D call uncertain. Trimming shortened V by 1 base and J by 5 bases, and 7 bases separated the two germline ends. The V gene's germline CDR1 is MNHNS and CDR2 SASEGT. This CDR3 region has 13 residues. CDR3 sequence (DNA): TGTGCCAGCAGTGAAGGAGTTAGAGATACGCAGTATTTT. It specifies CASSEGVRDTQYF.

In its sample, this clonotype was seen a few times. The V and J genes are TRBV27 and TRBJ2-2, with 10 bases that match TRBD2. The V segment lost 7 bases and the J segment 5 bases; nucleotides outside the gene matches: 13. CDR3 length equals 17 residues. CDR1 is MNHEY, CDR2 SMNVEV, per germline (reference sequence). The CDR3 DNA sequence: TGTGCCAGCACCCACACCGAGCGGGAGGGCCGAACCGGGGAGCTGTTTTTT. Residues: CASTHTEREGRTGELFF.

This clonotype was seen repeatedly, ten times or more. This sequence joins TRBV4-1 and TRBJ2-5, with TRBD2 matching 8 bases. Looked up from germline, CDR1 is MGHRA and CDR2 is YSYEKL. After removal of 5 bases from V and 2 bases from J, the junction contained 4 bases not matched to a gene. This CDR3 comprises 14 residues. The CDR3 sequence: CASSKAGAQETQYF. The CDR3 region has the DNA TGCGCCAGCAGCAAAGCGGGGGCTCAAGAGACCCAGTACTTC.

Turning to this clonotype: At one end the junction does not follow the germline gene, possibly because of a read error. The rearrangement links TRBV12-3 or TRBV12-4 to TRBJ2-1; perhaps TRBD1 as D (5 bases). This CDR3 contains 16 residues. The CDR3 bases are TGCGCCAGCATCTTCCGAAGGGGTCTTGGGGACAATGAGCAGTTCTTC. Translated, it gives CASIFRRGLGDNEQFF.

This clonotype was observed many times. The rearrangement uses TRBV20-1 and TRBJ2-3; TRBD2 might be the D (6 bases). CDR1 is DFQATT and CDR2 is SNEGSKA in the germline V gene (reference sequence). The CDR3 runs to 15 residues. Trimming cost V 3 bases and J 0 bases, with 13 bases left between them. This chain's CDR3 is CSASGGDASTDTQYF. The DNA for the CDR3 is TGCAGTGCTAGCGGGGGAGACGCTAGCACAGATACGCAGTATTTT.

This chain uses TRBV7-9 with TRBJ2-2; no firm D call. The CDR3 contains 16 residues. V was pared by 4 bases and J by 3 bases, with 15 bases between. Germline V CDR1 and CDR2: SEHNR, FQNEAQ (reference sequence). The CDR3 DNA sequence: TGTGCCAGCAGCTACTCCCAAGTAACGCACACCGGGGAGCTGTTTTTT. Encoded protein: CASSYSQVTHTGELFF.

This clonotype has just a few counts. This chain connects TRBV6-5 to TRBJ2-6, with D possibly TRBD1 on 6 matching bases. V lost 5 bases and J lost 1, with 18 bases in between. The CDR3 is made up of 18 amino acids. Germline assignment: CDR1 MNHEY and CDR2 SVGAGI. The CDR3 spells CASSTSGHRTSGANVLTF. CDR3 in DNA: TGTGCCAGCAGTACCTCGGGACACCGAACTTCTGGGGCCAACGTCCTGACTTTC.